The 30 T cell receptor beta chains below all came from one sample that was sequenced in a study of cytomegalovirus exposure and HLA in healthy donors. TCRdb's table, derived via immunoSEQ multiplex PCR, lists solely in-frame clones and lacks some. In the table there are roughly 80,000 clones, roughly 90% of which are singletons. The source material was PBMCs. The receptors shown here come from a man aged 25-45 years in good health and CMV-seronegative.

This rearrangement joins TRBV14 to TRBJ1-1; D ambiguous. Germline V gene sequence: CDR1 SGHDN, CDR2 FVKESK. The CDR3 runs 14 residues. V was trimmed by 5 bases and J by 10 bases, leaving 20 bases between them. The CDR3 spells CASSTSPFSIRAFF. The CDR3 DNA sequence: TGTGCCAGCAGCACCTCTCCCTTTTCGATCAGAGCTTTCTTT.

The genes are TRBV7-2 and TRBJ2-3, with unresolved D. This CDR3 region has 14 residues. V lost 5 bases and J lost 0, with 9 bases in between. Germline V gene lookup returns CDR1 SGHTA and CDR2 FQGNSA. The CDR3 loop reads CASSRSRSTDTQYF. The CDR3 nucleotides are TGTGCCAGCAGCCGATCGCGAAGCACAGATACGCAGTATTTT.

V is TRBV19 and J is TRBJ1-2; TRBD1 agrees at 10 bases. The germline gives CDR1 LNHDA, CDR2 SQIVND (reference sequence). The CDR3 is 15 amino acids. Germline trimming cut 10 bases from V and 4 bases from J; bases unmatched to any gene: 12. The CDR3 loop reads CATRDRGQLTYGYTF. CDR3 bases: TGTGCCACTCGGGACAGGGGACAGTTAACCTATGGCTACACCTTC.

Written as DNA, the CDR3 is TGTGCCAGCAGCCCCTCCCCGAGGCCAGAGACCCAGTACTTC. This encodes CASSPSPRPETQYF. The rearrangement uses TRBV9 and TRBJ2-5, with D unclear. The V and J ends lost 4 bases and 4 bases respectively, with 14 bases between them. Germline CDR1 is SGDLS and CDR2 is YYNGEE. CDR3 length: 14 residues.

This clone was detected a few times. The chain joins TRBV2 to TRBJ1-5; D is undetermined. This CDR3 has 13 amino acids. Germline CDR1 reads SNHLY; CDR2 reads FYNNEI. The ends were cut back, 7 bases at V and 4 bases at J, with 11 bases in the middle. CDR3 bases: TGTGCCAGCAATGGACGGGAGAATCAGCCCCAGCATTTT. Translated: CASNGRENQPQHF.

CDR3 region: CASSGMTSGGSYNEQFF. CDR3 sequence (DNA): TGTGCCAGCAGTGGAATGACTAGCGGGGGGTCCTACAATGAGCAGTTCTTC. The chain recombines TRBV25-1 with TRBJ2-1; the match to TRBD2 covers 13 bases. The V gene's germline CDR1 is MGHDK and CDR2 SYGVNS. J was trimmed by 1 base and V by 4 bases; bases with no gene match: 4. The CDR3 runs 17 residues.

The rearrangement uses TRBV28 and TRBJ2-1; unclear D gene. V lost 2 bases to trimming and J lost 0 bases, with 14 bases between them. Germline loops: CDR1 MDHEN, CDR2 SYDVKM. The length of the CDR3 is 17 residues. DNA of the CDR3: TGTGCCAGCAGTTTAACCCGAATGTATAGCTCCTACAATGAGCAGTTCTTC. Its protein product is CASSLTRMYSSYNEQFF.

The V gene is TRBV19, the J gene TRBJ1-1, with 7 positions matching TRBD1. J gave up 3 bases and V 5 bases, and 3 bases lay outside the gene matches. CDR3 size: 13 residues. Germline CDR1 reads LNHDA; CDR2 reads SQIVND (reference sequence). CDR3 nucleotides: TGTGCCAGTAGTTCAACAGGGGACACTGAAGCTTTCTTT. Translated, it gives CASSSTGDTEAFF.

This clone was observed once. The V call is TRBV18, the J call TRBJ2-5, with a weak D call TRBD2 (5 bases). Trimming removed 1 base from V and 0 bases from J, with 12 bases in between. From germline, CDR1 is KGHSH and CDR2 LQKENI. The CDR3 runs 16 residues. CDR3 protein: CASSPRLAVYQETQYF. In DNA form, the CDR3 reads TGTGCCAGCTCACCACGGCTAGCAGTGTACCAAGAGACCCAGTACTTC.

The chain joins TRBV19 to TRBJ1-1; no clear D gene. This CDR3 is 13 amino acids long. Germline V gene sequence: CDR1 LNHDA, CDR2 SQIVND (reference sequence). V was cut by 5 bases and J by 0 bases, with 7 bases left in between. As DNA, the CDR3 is TGTGCCAGTAGTCCTCTTTTGAACACTGAAGCTTTCTTT. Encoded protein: CASSPLLNTEAFF.

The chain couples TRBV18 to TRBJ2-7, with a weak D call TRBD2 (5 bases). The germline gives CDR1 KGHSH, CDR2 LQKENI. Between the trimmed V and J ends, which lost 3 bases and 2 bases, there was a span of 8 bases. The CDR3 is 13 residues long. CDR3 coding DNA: TGTGCCAGCTCACCGGACGGGGCCTACGAGCAGTACTTC. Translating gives CASSPDGAYEQYF.

This CDR3 reads CASSFSSGTLNEQFF. CDR3 bases: TGCGCCAGCAGCTTTAGTAGCGGGACCCTTAATGAGCAGTTCTTC. The V call is TRBV5-1, the J call TRBJ2-1, with 8 bases aligning to TRBD2. CDR1 is SGHRS and CDR2 is YFSETQ in the germline V gene. The CDR3 runs 15 residues. The junction had 8 bases not matched to a gene; V was cut back by 2 bases and J by 7 bases.

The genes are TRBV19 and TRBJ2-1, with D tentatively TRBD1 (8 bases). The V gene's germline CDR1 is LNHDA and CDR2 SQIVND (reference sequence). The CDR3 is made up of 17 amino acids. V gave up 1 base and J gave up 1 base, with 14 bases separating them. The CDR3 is CASSIAHRGGSYNEQFF. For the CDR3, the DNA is TGTGCCAGTAGTATAGCCCACAGGGGGGGGTCCTACAATGAGCAGTTCTTC.

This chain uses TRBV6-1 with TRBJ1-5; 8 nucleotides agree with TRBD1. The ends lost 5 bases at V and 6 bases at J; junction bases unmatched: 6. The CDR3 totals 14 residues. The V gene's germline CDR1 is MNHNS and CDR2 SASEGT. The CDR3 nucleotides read TGTGCCAGCAGTCCCGGACAGGGCGGTCAGCCCCAGCATTTT. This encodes CASSPGQGGQPQHF.

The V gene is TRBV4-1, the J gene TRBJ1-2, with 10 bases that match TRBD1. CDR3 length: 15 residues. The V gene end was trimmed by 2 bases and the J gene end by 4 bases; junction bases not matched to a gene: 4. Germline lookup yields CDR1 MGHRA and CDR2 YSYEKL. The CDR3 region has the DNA TGCGCCAGCAGCCAACTGACAGGGGGCCTCTATGGCTACACCTTC. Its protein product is CASSQLTGGLYGYTF.

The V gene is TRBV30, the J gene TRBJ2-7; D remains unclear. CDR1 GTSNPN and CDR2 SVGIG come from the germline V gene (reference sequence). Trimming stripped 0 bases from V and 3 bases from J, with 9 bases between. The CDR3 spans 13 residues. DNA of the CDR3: TGTGCCTGGAGTGTGGCTAGTAGCTACGAGCAGTACTTC. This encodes CAWSVASSYEQYF.

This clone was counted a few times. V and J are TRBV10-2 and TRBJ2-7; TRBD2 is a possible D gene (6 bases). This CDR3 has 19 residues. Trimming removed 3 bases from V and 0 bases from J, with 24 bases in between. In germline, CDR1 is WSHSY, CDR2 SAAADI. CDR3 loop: CASSDPRDWLAPSSYEQYF. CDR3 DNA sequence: TGCGCCAGCAGTGACCCGCGGGACTGGTTAGCTCCGAGCTCCTACGAGCAGTACTTC.

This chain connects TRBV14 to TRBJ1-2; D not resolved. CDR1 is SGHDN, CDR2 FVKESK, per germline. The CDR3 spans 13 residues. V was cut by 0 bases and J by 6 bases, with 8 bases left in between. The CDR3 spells CASSQDAGNGYTF. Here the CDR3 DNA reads TGTGCCAGCAGCCAAGACGCGGGTAATGGCTACACCTTC.

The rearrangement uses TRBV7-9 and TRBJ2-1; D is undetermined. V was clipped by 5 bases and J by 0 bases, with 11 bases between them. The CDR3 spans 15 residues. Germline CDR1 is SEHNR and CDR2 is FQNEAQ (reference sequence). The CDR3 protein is CASSPARSSYNEQFF. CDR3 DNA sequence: TGTGCCAGCAGCCCCGCTCGCAGCTCCTACAATGAGCAGTTCTTC.

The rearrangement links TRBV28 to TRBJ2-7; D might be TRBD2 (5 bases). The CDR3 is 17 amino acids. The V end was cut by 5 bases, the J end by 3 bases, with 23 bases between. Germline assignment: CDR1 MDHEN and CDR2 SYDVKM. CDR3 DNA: TGTGCCAGCAGTCAGCGTTTGTTAGGGAGAGGGAGCTACGAGCAGTACTTC. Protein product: CASSQRLLGRGSYEQYF. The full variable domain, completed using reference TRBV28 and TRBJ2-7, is DVKVTQSSRYLVKRTGEKVFLECVQDMDHENMFWYRQDPGLGLRLIYFSYDVKMKEKGDIPEGYSVSREKKERFSLILESASTNQTSMYLCASSQRLLGRGSYEQYFGPGTRLTVT.

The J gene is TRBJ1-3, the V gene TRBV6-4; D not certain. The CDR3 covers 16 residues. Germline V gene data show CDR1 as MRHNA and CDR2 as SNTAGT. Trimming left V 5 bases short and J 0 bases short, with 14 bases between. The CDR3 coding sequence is TGTGCCAGCAGTCTGCCCCGTGGCAGCTCTGGAAACACCATATATTTT. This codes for CASSLPRGSSGNTIYF.

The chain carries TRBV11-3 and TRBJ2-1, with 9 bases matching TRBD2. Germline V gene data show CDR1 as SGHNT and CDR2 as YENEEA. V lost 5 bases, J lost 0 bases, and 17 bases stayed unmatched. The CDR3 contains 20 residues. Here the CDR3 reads CASSPGWVAGVSGSYNEQFF. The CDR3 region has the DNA TGTGCCAGCAGCCCTGGTTGGGTAGCGGGAGTCTCCGGCTCCTACAATGAGCAGTTCTTC. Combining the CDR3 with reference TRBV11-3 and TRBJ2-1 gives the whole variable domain EAGVVQSPRYKIIEKKQPVAFWCNPISGHNTLYWYLQNLGQGPELLIRYENEEAVDDSQLPKDRFSAERLKGVDSTLKIQPAELGDSAVYLCASSPGWVAGVSGSYNEQFFGPGTRLTVL.

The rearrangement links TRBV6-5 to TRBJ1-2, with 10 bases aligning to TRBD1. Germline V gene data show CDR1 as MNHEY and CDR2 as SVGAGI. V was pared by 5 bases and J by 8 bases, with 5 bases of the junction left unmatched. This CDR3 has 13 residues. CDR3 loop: CASSRDRGGGYTF. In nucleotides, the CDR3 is TGTGCCAGCAGTCGGGACAGGGGCGGAGGCTACACCTTC.

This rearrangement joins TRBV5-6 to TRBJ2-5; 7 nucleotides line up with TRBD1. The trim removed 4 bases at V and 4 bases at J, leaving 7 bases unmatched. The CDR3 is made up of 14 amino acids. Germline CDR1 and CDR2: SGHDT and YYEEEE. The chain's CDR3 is CASSGTGVRETQYF. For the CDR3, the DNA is TGTGCCAGCAGCGGAACAGGGGTTCGAGAGACCCAGTACTTC. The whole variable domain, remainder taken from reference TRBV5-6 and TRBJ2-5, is DAGVTQSPTHLIKTRGQQVTLRCSPKSGHDTVSWYQQALGQGPQFIFQYYEEEERQRGNFPDRFSGHQFPNYSSELNVNALLLGDSALYLCASSGTGVRETQYFGPGTRLLVL.

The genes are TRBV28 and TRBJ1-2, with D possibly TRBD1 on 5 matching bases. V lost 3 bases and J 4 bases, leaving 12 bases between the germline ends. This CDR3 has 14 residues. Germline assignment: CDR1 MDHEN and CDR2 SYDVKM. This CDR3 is CASSLGQGGYGYTF. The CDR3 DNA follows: TGTGCCAGCAGTTTGGGTCAGGGTGGCTATGGCTACACCTTC.

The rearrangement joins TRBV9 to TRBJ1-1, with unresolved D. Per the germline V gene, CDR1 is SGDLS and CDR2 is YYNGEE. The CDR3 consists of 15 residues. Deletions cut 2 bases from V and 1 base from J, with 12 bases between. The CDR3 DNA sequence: TGTGCCAGCAGCGTCGATGACGCGGGGAACACTGAAGCTTTCTTT. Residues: CASSVDDAGNTEAFF.

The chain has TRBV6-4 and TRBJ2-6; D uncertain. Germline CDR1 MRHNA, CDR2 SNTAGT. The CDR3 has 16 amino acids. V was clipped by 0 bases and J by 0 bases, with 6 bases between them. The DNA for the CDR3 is TGTGCCAGCAGTGACTCAGGCGGCTCTGGGGCCAACGTCCTGACTTTC. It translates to CASSDSGGSGANVLTF.

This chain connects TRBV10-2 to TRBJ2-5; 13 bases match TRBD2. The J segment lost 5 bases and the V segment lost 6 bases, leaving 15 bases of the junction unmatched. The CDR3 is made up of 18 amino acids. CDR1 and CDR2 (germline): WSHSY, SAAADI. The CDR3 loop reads CASRAPVLAGGMGETQYF. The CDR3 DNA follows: TGCGCCAGCAGGGCCCCCGTACTAGCGGGAGGGATGGGGGAGACCCAGTACTTC.

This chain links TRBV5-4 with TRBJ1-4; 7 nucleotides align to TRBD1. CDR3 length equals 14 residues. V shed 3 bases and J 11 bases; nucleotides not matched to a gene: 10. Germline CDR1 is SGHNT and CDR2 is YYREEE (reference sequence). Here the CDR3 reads CASSSPETGAKLFF. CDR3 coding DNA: TGTGCCAGCAGCTCCCCAGAAACAGGGGCTAAACTGTTTTTT.

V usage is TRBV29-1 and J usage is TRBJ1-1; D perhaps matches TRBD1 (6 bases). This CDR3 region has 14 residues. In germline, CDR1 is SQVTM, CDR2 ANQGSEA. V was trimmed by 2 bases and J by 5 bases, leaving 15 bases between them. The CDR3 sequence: CSVEYTGSRTEAFF. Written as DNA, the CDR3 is TGCAGCGTTGAATATACAGGGTCCCGAACTGAAGCTTTCTTT.